This T cell receptor (beta chain) was documented in a study of somatic mutations in cytotoxic T cells in rheumatoid arthritis. This clone was picked up one time. Its antigen remains unknown. The CDR3 has 15 residues. The V gene lost 1 base and the J gene lost 8 bases, with 16 bases spanning the gap. Germline CDR1 reads SGHTS; CDR2 reads YDEGEE. General study results and limits: Of the expanded CD8+ clones, the antigen targets were not known.

Some clones are missing from TCRdb's copy, which holds only in-frame ones; the method was immunoSEQ multiplex PCR. The sample lists fewer than 14,000 clones, 65% to 80% seen once, with approximately 34% in the top ten. The genes are TRBV5-8 and TRBJ1-3; D is uncertain. The sequenced sample was CD8+ T cells sorted from blood. The TCR comes from an adult with rheumatoid arthritis. Here the CDR3 DNA reads TGTGCCAGCAGCTTGCAAATCGGGGTTTCAGACACCATATATTTT. Its protein is CASSLQIGVSDTIYF.